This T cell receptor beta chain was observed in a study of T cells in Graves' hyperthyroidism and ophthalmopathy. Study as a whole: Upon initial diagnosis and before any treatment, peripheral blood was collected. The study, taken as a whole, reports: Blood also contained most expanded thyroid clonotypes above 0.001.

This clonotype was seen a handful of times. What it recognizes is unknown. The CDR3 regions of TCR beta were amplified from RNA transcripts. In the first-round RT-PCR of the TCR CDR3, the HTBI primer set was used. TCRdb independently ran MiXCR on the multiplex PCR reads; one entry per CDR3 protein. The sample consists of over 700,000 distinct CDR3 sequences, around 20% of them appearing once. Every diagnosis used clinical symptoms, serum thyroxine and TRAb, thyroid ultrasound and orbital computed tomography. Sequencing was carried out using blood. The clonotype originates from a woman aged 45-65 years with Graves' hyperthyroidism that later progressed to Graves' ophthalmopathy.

The CDR3 loop is CASSIDLGARYNEQFF. CDR3 in DNA: TGTGCCAGTAGTATAGATCTGGGGGCCCGGTACAATGAGCAGTTCTTC. The J gene is TRBJ2-1, the V gene TRBV19; TRBD1 might be the D (6 bases). This CDR3 contains 16 residues. Trimming left V 0 bases short and J 4 bases short, with 13 bases between. The V gene's germline CDR1 is LNHDA and CDR2 SQIVND (reference sequence).